What follows is one T cell receptor beta chain and its context. The data are from a study of blood T cell repertoires in COVID-19. Study as a whole: Samples taken during acute and convalescent COVID-19 were collected in the United States, Italy and Spain. PBMCs, B-cell-depleted T cells, or T cells were the source of the cDNA or gDNA that made up the material.

Authors' data handling: Reference gene primer amplification yielded estimated nucleated cell counts. TCRdb keeps only in-frame clones here, not all; method: immunoSEQ multiplex PCR. For V, J and clone size, that table is used; D and trimming come from the DNA. This sample yields 200,000 to 250,000 clones, of which almost 85% are seen a single time; 6% to 8.5% belongs to the top ten. This CDR3 spans 18 amino acids. The trim removed 4 bases at V and 0 bases at J, leaving 6 bases unmatched. The germline V gene has CDR1 MGHDK and CDR2 SYGVNS. This clonotype was sampled from a woman between 45 and 60 years old with active or convalescent COVID-19. The specimen sequenced was peripheral blood. The chain is built from TRBV25-1 and TRBJ2-6, with TRBD1 identical over 10 bases. The CDR3 here is CASSARDRGSSGANVLTF. Here the CDR3 DNA reads TGTGCCAGCAGTGCCCGGGACAGGGGCAGCTCTGGGGCCAACGTCCTGACTTTC.